This TCR beta chain derives from a study of CD8 T cells in Susac syndrome. With V trimmed by 3 bases and J by 5 bases, 3 bases remained unmatched. Germline V lookup: CDR1 SGHVS, CDR2 FNYEAQ. This CDR3 region has 15 residues. TCR beta sequencing covered blood CD8+ and CD4+ T cells. The authors reverse transcribed roughly 0.5 to 1 ug RNA with random hexamers. Amplification of TCR beta CDR3 by immunoSEQ multiplex PCR spanned 54 Vbeta and 13 Jbeta. TCRdb used MiXCR to reprocess the immunoSEQ multiplex PCR reads, holding one entry per CDR3 protein. This table holds around 300,000 distinct CDR3 sequences, approximately 85% found once.

Material for sequencing was CD8+ T cells from PBMCs. The source is a human donor with multiple sclerosis. The J gene is TRBJ2-5, the V gene TRBV7-6; 13 nucleotides align to TRBD2. For the CDR3, the DNA is TGTGCCAGCAGCTTCGGGACTAGCGGGATGGAGACCCAGTACTTC. It encodes CASSFGTSGMETQYF.